This is a list of T cell receptor beta chains from one sample in a study of OX40 agonist ivuxolimab in advanced cancers. Produced via immunoSEQ multiplex PCR; TCRdb's table is partial and in-frame only. The data contain 50,000 to 60,000 clones, about 86% of them singletons. Sequenced here: CD4+ or CD8+ T cells sorted from blood, sampled in a trial of the OX40 agonist ivuxolimab. The receptors here all came from an adult with an advanced solid tumor such as melanoma, head and neck, liver or kidney cancer. CDR3s include the opening cysteine and the closing phenylalanine or tryptophan. A D gene is named only where the DNA matches it firmly. Clone size, where shown, is once, few, many, or a class for clones that have expanded.

clone_size,v_call,j_call,d_call,cdr3_aa,cdr3_nt
NA,TRBV28,TRBJ1-5,NA,CASSRQLNQPQHF,TGTGCCAGCAGTAGACAGCTTAATCAGCCCCAGCATTTT
NA,TRBV27,TRBJ2-2,NA,CASRRGGALTGELFF,TGTGCCAGCAGGAGGGGGGGGGCGCTGACCGGGGAGCTGTTTTTT
NA,TRBV5-1,TRBJ2-1,NA,CASSPSLRAPGDEQFF,TGCGCCAGCAGCCCCTCACTTCGGGCCCCCGGGGATGAGCAGTTCTTC
NA,TRBV14,TRBJ2-7,TRBD2,CASSRLAGGPYEQYF,TGTGCCAGCAGTCGACTAGCGGGAGGGCCCTACGAGCAGTACTTC
NA,TRBV18,TRBJ2-1,TRBD2,CASSPGGTSGSNEQFF,TGTGCCAGCTCACCAGGCGGGACTAGCGGGAGTAATGAGCAGTTCTTC
NA,TRBV7-6,TRBJ2-6,NA,CASSLALKGRITGANVLTF,TGTGCCAGCAGCTTAGCGTTGAAGGGAAGGATTACTGGGGCCAACGTCCTGACTTTC
NA,TRBV19,TRBJ2-3,NA,CASSIGGVTTDTQYF,TGTGCCAGTAGTATAGGGGGAGTCACCACAGATACGCAGTATTTT
NA,TRBV19,TRBJ1-4,NA,CASRGTQNEKLFF,TGTGCCAGTAGGGGCACGCAGAATGAAAAACTGTTTTTT
once,TRBV11-2,TRBJ2-3,NA,CASSLYRATFTDTQYF,TGTGCCAGCAGCTTATACAGGGCGACGTTCACAGATACGCAGTATTTT
NA,TRBV29-1,TRBJ2-1,NA,CSVDSQIYNEQFF,TGCAGCGTTGACAGTCAAATCTACAATGAGCAGTTCTTC
NA,TRBV30,TRBJ2-4,NA,CAWSVGAGGLQNIQYF,TGTGCCTGGAGTGTAGGGGCAGGGGGACTCCAAAACATTCAGTACTTC
once,TRBV28,TRBJ2-7,TRBD1,CASSPQLGTGSINEQYF,TGTGCCAGCAGTCCGCAACTCGGGACAGGGTCGATCAACGAGCAGTACTTC
NA,TRBV11-2,TRBJ2-2,NA,CASSFPGTTGELFF,TGTGCCAGCAGCTTCCCCGGAACGACCGGGGAGCTGTTTTTT
NA,TRBV5-1,TRBJ2-7,TRBD2,CASSFQPSLSTSGRYEQYF,TGCGCCAGCAGCTTCCAACCTTCGCTGTCGACTAGCGGGAGATACGAGCAGTACTTC
NA,TRBV7-3,TRBJ1-1,NA,CASSLLTGYTEAFF,TGTGCCAGCAGCCTCTTGACAGGATACACTGAAGCTTTCTTT
NA,TRBV5-4,TRBJ2-2,NA,CASRIGSGLGELFF,TGTGCCAGCAGGATAGGATCGGGATTGGGGGAGCTGTTTTTT
NA,TRBV2,TRBJ2-1,NA,CASSARRASFVEQFF,TGTGCCAGCAGTGCTAGGAGAGCCTCTTTCGTTGAGCAGTTCTTC
NA,TRBV28,TRBJ2-1,NA,CASSPPGQASYNEQFF,TGTGCCAGCAGTCCCCCGGGACAAGCCTCCTACAATGAGCAGTTCTTC
once,TRBV9,TRBJ1-5,TRBD1,CASSVVGDSHSNQPQHF,TGTGCCAGCAGCGTAGTGGGGGACAGCCATAGCAATCAGCCCCAGCATTTT
few,TRBV19,TRBJ2-7,NA,CASSLTNAYEQYF,TGTGCCAGTAGTCTGACTAACGCCTACGAGCAGTACTTC
NA,TRBV4-1,TRBJ2-6,TRBD1,CASSQPMTGPITGANVLTF,TGCGCCAGCAGCCAACCCATGACAGGGCCAATTACTGGGGCCAACGTCCTGACTTTC
NA,TRBV18,TRBJ2-2,TRBD1,CASSPTRTGHTGELFF,TGTGCCAGCTCACCTACCAGGACAGGGCACACCGGGGAGCTGTTTTTT
NA,TRBV6-6,TRBJ1-1,NA,CASTPPGGTEAFF,TGTGCCAGCACCCCCCCCGGGGGCACTGAAGCTTTCTTT
NA,TRBV5-1,TRBJ1-2,NA,CASSLIVSDGYTF,TGCGCCAGCAGCTTAATAGTTTCCGATGGCTACACCTTC
NA,TRBV2,TRBJ2-1,NA,CASNSERGEQFF,TGTGCCAGCAACTCCGAGAGGGGTGAGCAGTTCTTC
NA,TRBV28,TRBJ2-1,TRBD1,CASSSLSSGGHNEQFF,TGTGCCAGCAGTTCCCTCTCGTCAGGGGGCCACAATGAGCAGTTCTTC
NA,TRBV20-1,TRBJ2-3,NA,CTLMWLDTQYF,TGCACTCTGATGTGGTTAGATACGCAGTATTTT
medium-sized,TRBV5-1,TRBJ2-3,NA,CASSLRAGIGTQYF,TGCGCCAGCAGCTTGCGGGCGGGGATTGGTACGCAGTATTTT
NA,TRBV2,TRBJ2-1,NA,CATQGLSNEQFF,TGTGCCACCCAGGGGCTGAGCAATGAGCAGTTCTTC
NA,TRBV19,TRBJ2-7,NA,CASSPGQQGEQYF,TGTGCCAGTAGTCCAGGACAACAGGGCGAGCAGTACTTC
NA,TRBV7-2,TRBJ2-2,NA,CASSLVVTGAGELFF,TGTGCCAGCAGCTTAGTGGTTACGGGGGCCGGGGAGCTGTTTTTT
NA,TRBV6-5,TRBJ2-1,NA,CASSWSKRFLDNEQFF,TGTGCCAGCAGTTGGTCAAAGCGTTTTTTGGACAATGAGCAGTTCTTC
NA,TRBV5-4,TRBJ2-1,NA,CASRSGAGTFDEQFF,TGTGCCAGCAGGTCGGGAGCGGGTACATTTGATGAGCAGTTCTTC
NA,TRBV7-2,TRBJ1-1,NA,CASSFQGTEAFF,TGTGCCAGCAGCTTCCAGGGGACTGAAGCTTTCTTT
once,TRBV28,TRBJ2-1,NA,CASSHQGIVSYNEQFF,TGTGCCAGCAGCCACCAGGGGATAGTTTCCTACAATGAGCAGTTCTTC
once,TRBV2,TRBJ2-5,NA,CASRWTDLPETQYF,TGTGCCAGCAGGTGGACAGACCTCCCGGAGACCCAGTACTTC
NA,TRBV10-1,TRBJ1-1,TRBD1,CASSLGQGVRNTEAFF,TGCGCCAGCAGTTTGGGACAGGGGGTAAGGAACACTGAAGCTTTCTTT